These 18 T cell receptor beta chains were sequenced from one sample in a study of OX40 agonist ivuxolimab in advanced cancers. The method behind the library was the immunoSEQ multiplex PCR assay. TCRdb's version of the immuneACCESS table is confined to in-frame rearrangements and falls short of the full clone set. An unresolved V gene accounts for under half of the shortfall where checked; the remainder is of unknown origin. Here the sample has about 53,000 clones; over 75% occur a single time. Roughly 10% of the sample is taken by the ten largest. The input for sequencing was CD4+ or CD8+ T cells sorted from blood, taken in a trial of the OX40 agonist ivuxolimab. All receptors come from an adult with an advanced solid tumor such as melanoma, head and neck, liver or kidney cancer.

This chain uses TRBV5-4 with TRBJ2-3; D not resolved. The CDR3 consists of 14 residues. Trimming took 4 bases from V and 2 from J, leaving 11 bases between them. Per germline, CDR1 SGHNT and CDR2 YYREEE (reference sequence). The CDR3 here is CASSEARNTDTQYF. Written as DNA, the CDR3 is TGTGCCAGCAGCGAGGCACGAAACACAGATACGCAGTATTTT.

The chain carries TRBV11-2 and TRBJ1-2; the match to TRBD1 covers 10 bases. V dropped 5 bases and J dropped 8; count of bases not matched to a gene: 5. There are 13 residues in the CDR3. Per germline, CDR1 SGHAT and CDR2 FQNNGV. CDR3 protein: CASSEDRGRGYTF. The DNA of the CDR3 is TGTGCCAGCAGCGAAGACAGGGGGCGAGGCTACACCTTC.

This chain connects TRBV6-5 to TRBJ1-1; D remains ambiguous. V lost 5 bases to trimming and J lost 3 bases, with 10 bases between them. Per the germline V gene, CDR1 is MNHEY and CDR2 is SVGAGI. The CDR3 is 13 residues long. The CDR3 is CASSLVVDTEAFF. The CDR3 DNA reads as TGTGCCAGCAGTCTCGTGGTAGACACTGAAGCTTTCTTT.

This rearrangement joins TRBV4-3 to TRBJ2-3, with no clear D. The germline V gene encodes CDR1 LGHNA and CDR2 YSLEER. CDR3 length: 16 residues. V lost 0 bases to trimming and J lost 2 bases, with 12 bases between them. The CDR3 is CASSQEFARYTDTQYF. CDR3 nucleotide sequence: TGCGCCAGCAGCCAAGAATTTGCCAGATACACAGATACGCAGTATTTT.

The chain employs TRBV6-1 and TRBJ2-1; 10 nucleotides match TRBD1. J lost 5 bases, V lost 4 bases, and 8 bases had no gene match. In germline, CDR1 is MNHNS, CDR2 SASEGT. This CDR3 is built from 16 residues. This CDR3 reads CASSGPDRGLDNEQFF. The CDR3 nucleotides are TGTGCCAGCAGTGGCCCTGACAGGGGGCTCGACAATGAGCAGTTCTTC.

The V gene is TRBV7-8, the J gene TRBJ1-6, with TRBD1 matching 8 bases. J gave up 2 bases and V 6 bases, and 9 bases lay outside the gene matches. This CDR3 spans 17 amino acids. CDR1 and CDR2 from the germline V gene are SGHVS and FQNEAQ. The CDR3 region is CASRGRQGTTYNSPLHF. DNA of the CDR3: TGTGCCAGCAGAGGACGACAGGGGACCACCTATAATTCACCCCTCCACTTT.

V and J are TRBV7-9 and TRBJ1-1, with D perhaps matching TRBD1 (5 bases). V dropped 5 bases and J dropped 0 bases, with 13 bases sitting between them. The CDR3 has 15 amino acids. Germline V gives CDR1 SEHNR, CDR2 FQNEAQ (reference sequence). The CDR3 sequence is CASSPRDGLNTEAFF. The CDR3 bases are TGTGCCAGCAGCCCCCGGGACGGATTGAACACTGAAGCTTTCTTT.

The chain uses TRBV6-6 and TRBJ1-1; tentatively, D is TRBD1 (5 bases). The V end was cut by 0 bases, the J end by 5 bases, with 13 bases between. Germline CDR1 is MNHNY and CDR2 is SVGAGI (reference sequence). The CDR3 is made up of 15 amino acids. In DNA, the CDR3 is TGTGCCAGCAGTTACTCGGGGGGTTTGAGGACTGAAGCTTTCTTT. Translated, it gives CASSYSGGLRTEAFF.

This clone occurred a few times. This chain uses TRBV5-1 with TRBJ1-2; maybe TRBD1 (6 bases). The V end was cut by 4 bases, the J end by 4 bases, with 20 bases between. Per the germline V gene, CDR1 is SGHRS and CDR2 is YFSETQ. The CDR3 is made up of 16 amino acids. The CDR3 spells CASSLGTPDGIYGYTF. The CDR3 DNA reads as TGCGCCAGCAGCCTGGGGACACCGGACGGCATCTATGGCTACACCTTC.

The chain links TRBV6-1 to TRBJ2-7; 9 positions agree with TRBD1. CDR1 and CDR2 (germline): MNHNS, SASEGT. This CDR3 comprises 14 residues. V gave up 5 bases and J gave up 3 bases; unmatched junction bases: 5. As DNA, the CDR3 is TGTGCCAGCAGTTTGGACAGGGGCGGCTACGAGCAGTACTTC. It codes for CASSLDRGGYEQYF.

This clone was observed a handful of times. The chain links TRBV29-1 to TRBJ1-1; the match to TRBD1 covers 9 bases. Trimming cost V 7 bases and J 5 bases; bases outside gene matches: 8. The CDR3 has 13 amino acids. Germline CDR1 is SQVTM and CDR2 is ANQGSEA. The CDR3 nucleotides are TGCAGCGCCGGACAGGGGAGGGGGACTGAAGCTTTCTTT. This gives the protein CSAGQGRGTEAFF.

The V call is TRBV11-2, the J call TRBJ2-7, with D tentatively TRBD1 or TRBD2 (5 bases each). The CDR3 covers 15 residues. Per germline, CDR1 SGHAT and CDR2 FQNNGV. Trimming shortened V by 3 bases and J by 2 bases, and 14 bases separated the two germline ends. The CDR3 protein is CASSFRDVSPYEQYF. The DNA for the CDR3 is TGTGCCAGCAGCTTTCGGGACGTAAGCCCCTACGAGCAGTACTTC. The variable domain in full, completed from reference TRBV11-2 and TRBJ2-7, reads EAGVAQSPRYKIIEKRQSVAFWCNPISGHATLYWYQQILGQGPKLLIQFQNNGVVDDSQLPKDRFSAERLKGVDSTLKIQPAKLEDSAVYLCASSFRDVSPYEQYFGPGTRLTVT.

The sample holds one count of this clone. CDR3 nucleotides: TGTGCCAGTAGTCCCTCCGGTGCAGGTTTCTCTGGGGCCAACGTCCTGACTTTC. Protein: CASSPSGAGFSGANVLTF. The chain employs TRBV19 and TRBJ2-6; D gene uncertain. This CDR3 region has 18 residues. Looked up from germline, CDR1 is LNHDA and CDR2 is SQIVND (reference sequence). V lost 5 bases and J lost 0, with 17 bases in between.

The chain is built from TRBV29-1 and TRBJ1-1; 9 nucleotides align to TRBD1. V gave up 7 bases and J gave up 4 bases; unmatched junction bases: 7. This CDR3 comprises 13 residues. Per the germline V gene, CDR1 is SQVTM and CDR2 is ANQGSEA. CDR3 sequence: CSAHPTGGTEAFF. In DNA, the CDR3 is TGCAGCGCCCACCCGACAGGGGGCACTGAAGCTTTCTTT.

This sequence joins TRBV2 and TRBJ1-1; no clear D gene. The germline V gene has CDR1 SNHLY and CDR2 FYNNEI. The CDR3 consists of 14 residues. V was pared by 3 bases and J by 4 bases, with 12 bases between. The CDR3 DNA reads as TGTGCCAGCAGTGAGGCCCTGCTGGTCACTGAAGCTTTCTTT. As protein: CASSEALLVTEAFF.

The chain joins TRBV28 to TRBJ1-2; 10 bases are a match to TRBD1. The germline V gene encodes CDR1 MDHEN and CDR2 SYDVKM. V dropped 4 bases and J dropped 6; count of bases not matched to a gene: 5. The CDR3 sequence is 14 residues long. The CDR3 protein is CASSSGQGSDGYTF. CDR3 nucleotides: TGTGCCAGCAGTTCGGGACAGGGGAGTGATGGCTACACCTTC.

The chain recombines TRBV28 with TRBJ2-5, with a tentative D call TRBD2 (6 bases). Germline V lookup: CDR1 MDHEN, CDR2 SYDVKM. This CDR3 is built from 15 residues. The ends were cut back, 4 bases at V and 5 bases at J, with 17 bases in the middle. CDR3 sequence reads: CASSSDRDSWETQYF. The CDR3 DNA follows: TGTGCCAGCAGTTCGGACCGGGACTCGTGGGAGACCCAGTACTTC.

The table lists this clone with a few counts. This chain joins TRBV21-1 and TRBJ1-5. TRBV21-1 is described as a pseudogene. CDR3 length: 13 residues. This chain's CDR3 is CASRISCNQPQHF. DNA of the CDR3: TGTGCCAGCAGGATTTCTTGCAATCAGCCCCAGCATTTT.